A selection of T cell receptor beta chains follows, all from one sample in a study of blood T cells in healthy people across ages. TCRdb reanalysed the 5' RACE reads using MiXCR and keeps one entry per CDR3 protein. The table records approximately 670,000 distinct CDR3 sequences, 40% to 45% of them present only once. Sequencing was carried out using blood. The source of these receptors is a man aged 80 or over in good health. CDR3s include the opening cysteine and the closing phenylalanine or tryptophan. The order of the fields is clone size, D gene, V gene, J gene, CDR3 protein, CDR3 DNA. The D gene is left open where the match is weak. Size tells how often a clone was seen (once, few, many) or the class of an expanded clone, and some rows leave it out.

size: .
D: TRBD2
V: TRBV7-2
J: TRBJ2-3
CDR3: CASSPGGLAGEGQYF
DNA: TGTGCCAGCAGCCCCGGGGGACTAGCGGGGGAGGGGCAGTATTTT

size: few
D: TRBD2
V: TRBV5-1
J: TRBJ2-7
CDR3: CASSLAYGSGYEQYF
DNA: TGCGCCAGCAGCTTGGCCTATGGTAGCGGGTACGAGCAGTACTTC

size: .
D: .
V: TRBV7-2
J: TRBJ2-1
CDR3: CASSFQLPEQFF
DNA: TGTGCCAGCAGCTTTCAGCTACCCGAGCAGTTCTTC

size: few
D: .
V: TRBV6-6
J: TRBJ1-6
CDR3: CASSLQAGDNSPLHF
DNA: TGTGCCAGCAGTCTCCAGGCAGGAGATAATTCACCCCTCCACTTT

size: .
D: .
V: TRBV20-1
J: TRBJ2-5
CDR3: CSARDSSAVSGTQYF
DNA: TGCAGTGCTAGAGATTCTAGTGCAGTTAGTGGGACCCAGTACTTC

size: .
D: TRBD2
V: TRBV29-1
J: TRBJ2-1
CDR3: CSGIRGGSSYNGQFF
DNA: TGCAGCGGGATTAGAGGCGGGAGCTCCTACAATGGGCAGTTCTTC

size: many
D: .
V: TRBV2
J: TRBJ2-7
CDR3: CASRKDGSRDSNYEQYF
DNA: TGTGCCAGCAGAAAGGACGGAAGCCGGGACTCCAACTACGAGCAGTACTTC

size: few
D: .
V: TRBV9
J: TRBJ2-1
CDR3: CASSVVDPGEQFF
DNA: TGTGCCAGCAGCGTAGTTGACCCTGGTGAGCAGTTCTTC

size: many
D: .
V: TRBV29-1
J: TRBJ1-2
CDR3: CSVVEQVYGYTF
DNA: TGCAGCGTTGTTGAACAGGTGTATGGCTACACCTTC

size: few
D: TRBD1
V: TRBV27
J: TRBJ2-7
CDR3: CASSLFRGTGEQYF
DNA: TGTGCCAGCAGTTTATTCAGGGGGACGGGCGAGCAGTACTTC

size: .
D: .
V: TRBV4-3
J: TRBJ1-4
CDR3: CASSQDPSREKLFF
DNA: TGCGCCAGCAGCCAAGATCCGTCGCGTGAAAAACTGTTTTTT

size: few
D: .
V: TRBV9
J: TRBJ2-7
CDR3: CASSPQLGVSYEQYF
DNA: TGTGCCAGCAGCCCTCAGCTGGGGGTCTCCTACGAGCAGTACTTC

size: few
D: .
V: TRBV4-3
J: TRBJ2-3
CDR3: CASSQQPEGGGTQYF
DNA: TGCGCCAGCAGCCAACAACCGGAGGGGGGGGGTACGCAGTATTTT

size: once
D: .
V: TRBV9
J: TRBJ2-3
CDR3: CASSVAKGEIDTQYF
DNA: TGTGCCAGCAGCGTAGCTAAAGGGGAAATAGATACGCAGTATTTT

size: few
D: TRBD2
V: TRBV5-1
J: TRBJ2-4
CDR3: CASSPGTSEGLNIQYF
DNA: TGCGCCAGCAGCCCAGGGACTAGCGAGGGGTTGAACATTCAGTACTTC

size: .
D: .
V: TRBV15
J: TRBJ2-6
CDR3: CATSPNPHNSGANVLTF
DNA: TGTGCCACCAGCCCAAACCCCCATAACTCTGGGGCCAACGTCCTGACTTTC

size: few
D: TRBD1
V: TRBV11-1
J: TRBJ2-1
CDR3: CAKGTGSSDTDPGPDYNEQFF
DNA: TGTGCCAAGGGGACAGGCTCATCTGATACCGACCCGGGGCCGGATTACAATGAGCAGTTCTTC

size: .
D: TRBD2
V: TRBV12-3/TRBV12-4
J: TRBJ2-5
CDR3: CASRIGLAGGGETQYF
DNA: TGTGCCAGCAGGATCGGACTAGCGGGAGGGGGAGAGACCCAGTACTTC

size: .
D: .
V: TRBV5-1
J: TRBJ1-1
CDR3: CASSLFGAEGTEAFF
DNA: TGCGCCAGCAGCTTGTTCGGGGCGGAGGGCACCGAAGCTTTCTTT

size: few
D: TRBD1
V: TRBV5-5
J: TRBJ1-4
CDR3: CASSADRAEKLFF
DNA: TGTGCCAGCAGCGCGGACAGGGCAGAAAAACTGTTTTTT